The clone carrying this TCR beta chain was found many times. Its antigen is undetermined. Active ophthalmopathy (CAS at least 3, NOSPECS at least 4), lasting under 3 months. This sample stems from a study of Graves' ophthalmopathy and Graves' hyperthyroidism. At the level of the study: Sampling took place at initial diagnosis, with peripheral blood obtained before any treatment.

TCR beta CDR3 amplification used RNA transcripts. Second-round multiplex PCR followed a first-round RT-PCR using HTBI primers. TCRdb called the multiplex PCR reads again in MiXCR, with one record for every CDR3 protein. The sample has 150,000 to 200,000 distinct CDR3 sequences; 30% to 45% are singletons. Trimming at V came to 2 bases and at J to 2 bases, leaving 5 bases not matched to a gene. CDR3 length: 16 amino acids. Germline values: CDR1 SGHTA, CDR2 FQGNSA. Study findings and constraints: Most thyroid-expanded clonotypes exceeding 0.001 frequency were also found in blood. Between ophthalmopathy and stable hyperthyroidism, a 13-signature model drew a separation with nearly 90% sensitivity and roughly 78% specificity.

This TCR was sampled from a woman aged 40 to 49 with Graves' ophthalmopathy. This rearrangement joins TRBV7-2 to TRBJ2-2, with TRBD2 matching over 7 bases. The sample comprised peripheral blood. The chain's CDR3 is CASSLFPGGNTGELFF. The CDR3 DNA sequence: TGTGCCAGCAGCTTATTCCCGGGGGGTAACACCGGGGAGCTGTTTTTT.